This passage covers 11 T cell receptor beta chains from one sample sequenced in a study of T cell responses to AZD1222 COVID-19 vaccine. The method was immunoSEQ multiplex PCR; TCRdb's version includes in-frame clones alone and lacks a portion of them. The table shows roughly 130,000 clones, with approximately 88% occurring only once. Sequencing was performed on peripheral blood, taken on day 0 of AZD1222 vaccination. These receptors were taken from an adult in good health.

The chain has TRBV3-1 (or the pseudogene TRBV3-2) and TRBJ1-5; TRBD1 might be the D (5 bases). Trimming left V 0 bases short and J 1 base short, with 7 bases between. Germline-derived CDR1 and CDR2 are LGHDT and YNNKEL (reference sequence). CDR3 length: 15 amino acids. In DNA, the CDR3 is TGTGCCAGCAGCCAAGACAGGGTGAGCAATCAGCCCCAGCATTTT. Amino acids: CASSQDRVSNQPQHF.

The J gene is TRBJ2-7, the V gene TRBV28; the match to TRBD1 covers 12 bases. The J segment lost 4 bases and the V segment lost 5 bases, leaving 6 bases of the junction unmatched. This CDR3 is 15 amino acids long. Per germline, CDR1 MDHEN and CDR2 SYDVKM. The CDR3, as DNA: TGTGCCAGCAGTCCGGGGACAGGGGGCCCGTACGAGCAGTACTTC. Translating it yields CASSPGTGGPYEQYF. Full variable domain (remainder filled in from reference TRBV28 and TRBJ2-7): DVKVTQSSRYLVKRTGEKVFLECVQDMDHENMFWYRQDPGLGLRLIYFSYDVKMKEKGDIPEGYSVSREKKERFSLILESASTNQTSMYLCASSPGTGGPYEQYFGPGTRLTVT.

The chain combines TRBV5-1 with TRBJ1-1; 10 positions agree with TRBD1. The germline V gene has CDR1 SGHRS and CDR2 YFSETQ. Losses at the gene ends were 4 bases for V and 0 bases for J; bases not matched to a gene: 6. This CDR3 is 16 amino acids long. The CDR3 DNA reads TGCGCCAGCAGCCACGGGACAGGGGTTATGAACACTGAAGCTTTCTTT. Translating gives CASSHGTGVMNTEAFF.

The chain is built from TRBV19 and TRBJ1-3; D is unresolved. The germline CDR1 and CDR2 sequences are LNHDA and SQIVND (reference sequence). The CDR3 contains 14 residues. Trimming removed 6 bases from V and 0 bases from J, with 9 bases in between. CDR3 amino acids: CASREISSGNTIYF. Here the CDR3 DNA reads TGTGCCAGTAGGGAGATCAGCTCTGGAAACACCATATATTTT.

The chain employs TRBV7-3 and TRBJ2-7, with TRBD2 matching 10 bases. Looked up from germline, CDR1 is SGHTA and CDR2 is FQGTGA. The trim removed 3 bases at V and 5 bases at J, leaving 10 bases unmatched. The CDR3 totals 16 residues. CDR3 residues: CASSLSGGAVGDEQYF. CDR3 bases: TGTGCCAGCAGCTTGAGCGGGGGGGCCGTGGGCGACGAGCAGTACTTC.

The chain couples TRBV19 to TRBJ2-2; 10 bases are shared with TRBD1. The CDR3 runs to 14 residues. Germline assignment: CDR1 LNHDA and CDR2 SQIVND (reference sequence). The V gene end was trimmed by 3 bases and the J gene end by 6 bases; junction bases not matched to a gene: 1. The CDR3 coding sequence is TGTGCCAGTAGTATGACAGGGGGCCCCGGGGAGCTGTTTTTT. This encodes CASSMTGGPGELFF.

V is TRBV6-6 and J is TRBJ2-7, with a tentative D call TRBD1 (6 bases). Looked up from germline, CDR1 is MNHNY and CDR2 is SVGAGI (reference sequence). The CDR3 length is 14 residues. The germline V and J ends were trimmed by 7 bases and 0 bases, with 13 bases remaining between them. As DNA, the CDR3 is TGTGCCAGCAAAACAGGGTCAAGCTCCTACGAGCAGTACTTC. Translation gives CASKTGSSSYEQYF.

The chain is built from TRBV27 and TRBJ1-2, with D perhaps TRBD1 (5 bases). The CDR3 is 16 amino acids. Germline-derived CDR1 and CDR2 are MNHEY and SMNVEV (reference sequence). The germline V and J ends were trimmed by 6 bases and 6 bases, with 23 bases remaining between them. CDR3 coding DNA: TGTGCCAGCAGCCCCTTGTGGCCGGGGGGAGGCGATGGCTACACCTTC. Amino acids: CASSPLWPGGGDGYTF.

CDR3 region: CASSLDGLAGAFPDNEQFF. CDR3 nucleotide sequence: TGCGCCAGCAGCTTGGACGGTCTAGCGGGGGCCTTTCCCGACAATGAGCAGTTCTTC. The chain employs TRBV5-1 and TRBJ2-1; 10 nucleotides match TRBD2. This CDR3 spans 19 amino acids. The ends lost 0 bases at V and 5 bases at J; junction bases unmatched: 14. CDR1 and CDR2 (germline): SGHRS, YFSETQ.

The rearrangement uses TRBV3-1 (or the pseudogene TRBV3-2) and TRBJ2-7; the D call may be TRBD1 or TRBD2 (5 bases each). The ends were cut back, 1 base at V and 8 bases at J, with 21 bases in the middle. The germline gives CDR1 LGHDT, CDR2 YNNKEL (reference sequence). CDR3 length: 16 amino acids. Here the CDR3 DNA reads TGTGCCAGCAGCCAAGCACCACCGGGACGGGCCTGGCAGCAGTACTTC. This sequence encodes CASSQAPPGRAWQQYF.

The rearrangement joins TRBV7-8 to TRBJ2-2; D ambiguous. Per germline, CDR1 SGHVS and CDR2 FQNEAQ. The ends were cut back, 2 bases at V and 5 bases at J, with 9 bases in the middle. This CDR3 is built from 14 residues. CDR3 loop: CASSLIRQTGELFF. The CDR3 bases are TGTGCCAGCAGCTTAATTCGACAAACCGGGGAGCTGTTTTTT.